The rows below give T cell receptor beta chains drawn from one sample of a study of response to subunit inactivated influenza vaccine. MiXCR was run by TCRdb on the RT-PCR reads, yielding one entry per CDR3 protein. The table includes 500,000 to 600,000 distinct CDR3 sequences, roughly 10% detected once. These same records also appear under a second study, on T cells expressing NK-cell markers.

The sample was PBMCs from blood, taken on the day of vaccination. These receptors were taken from a man aged 50-60 years who received an inactivated influenza vaccine. Both conserved end residues are part of each CDR3. A D gene is named only where the DNA matches it firmly. Some rows mark clone size as missing; the rest say once, few, many or name a class of expanded clone.

d_gene	j_gene	abundance	v_gene	CDR3nt	CDR3aa
TRBD2	TRBJ2-1	few	TRBV6-2/TRBV6-3	TGTGCCAGCAGTTACTCTATAGCGGGAGAGAATAATGAGCAGTTCTTC	CASSYSIAGENNEQFF
TRBD2	TRBJ2-5	few	TRBV5-1	TGCGCCAGCAGCTTGTCGGGAGGGGACGAGACCCAGTACTTC	CASSLSGGDETQYF
.	TRBJ2-1	many	TRBV27	TGTGCCAGCAGTCCGACCTGGTGGAATGAGCAGTTCTTC	CASSPTWWNEQFF
TRBD2	TRBJ2-1	few	TRBV12-3/TRBV12-4	TGTGCCAGCAGCACGATAGTGGGGGGGGTTTACAATGAGCAGTTCTTC	CASSTIVGGVYNEQFF
.	TRBJ1-2	many	TRBV20-1	TGCAGTGCCTGGCCCCCCAAACGGCCCTATGGCTACACCTTC	CSAWPPKRPYGYTF
.	TRBJ1-6	.	TRBV20-1	TGCAGTGCTAGCCTCGGACCGAGGAATTCACCCCTCCACTTT	CSASLGPRNSPLHF
TRBD1	TRBJ1-2	many	TRBV29-1	TGCAGCGTTGAAAAGGGGGCTCGGGGCTACACCTTC	CSVEKGARGYTF
.	TRBJ2-7	few	TRBV3-1	TGTGCCAGCAGCCAAGGGCAGGGTCACTCCTACGAGCAGTACTTC	CASSQGQGHSYEQYF
.	TRBJ1-2	.	TRBV5-1	TGCGCCAGCAGCTTGAATAGGTCTGGCTACACCTTC	CASSLNRSGYTF
TRBD1	TRBJ1-1	.	TRBV7-9	TGTGCCAGCAGCTACCCGACAGGGGCCTTCGAAGCTTTCTTT	CASSYPTGAFEAFF
TRBD1	TRBJ2-7	many	TRBV5-1	TGCGCCAGCAGCTTCACACAGGGGGCAGTTTACGAGCAGTACTTC	CASSFTQGAVYEQYF
.	TRBJ2-1	.	TRBV10-3	TGTGCCATCAGTGAAATAGGTATTCGATTTATGAATGAGCAGTTCTTC	CAISEIGIRFMNEQFF
.	TRBJ2-5	.	TRBV4-1	TGCGCCAGCAGCCTATCGATGAGGGAGACCCAGTACTTC	CASSLSMRETQYF
TRBD1	TRBJ2-3	.	TRBV6-1	TGTGCCAGCAGTACAGGGGGCCCCGTCACAGATACGCAGTATTTT	CASSTGGPVTDTQYF
.	TRBJ2-7	few	TRBV13	TGTGCCAGCTCCCGGGGGAGGTCCTACGAGCAGTACTTC	CASSRGRSYEQYF
.	TRBJ2-1	.	TRBV20-1	TGCAGTGCTAGATTAGTGAGCCTCTCCTACAATGAGCAGTTCTTC	CSARLVSLSYNEQFF